A single sample is the source of the 19 T cell receptor beta chains below, sequenced in a study of blood T cell repertoires in COVID-19. Some clones are missing from TCRdb's copy, which holds only in-frame ones; the method was immunoSEQ multiplex PCR. The sample shows roughly 71,000 clones, 70% to 90% of them seen only once. Sequenced material: peripheral blood. The receptors derive from an elderly woman with acute or convalescent COVID-19.

The chain uses TRBV11-2 and TRBJ2-1; tentative D call: TRBD2 (5 bases). The CDR3 has 17 amino acids. Deletions cut 4 bases from V and 1 base from J, with 17 bases between. Germline-derived CDR1 and CDR2 are SGHAT and FQNNGV. CDR3 sequence: CASSSSGLAWSYNEQFF. The CDR3 DNA is TGTGCCAGCAGCTCCTCGGGGTTAGCGTGGTCCTACAATGAGCAGTTCTTC.

This clone showed up many times. The chain carries TRBV2 and TRBJ2-2; unclear D gene. The V end lost 5 bases, the J end lost 2 bases, and 6 bases lay between the germline ends. The CDR3 totals 13 residues. Germline V gene data show CDR1 as SNHLY and CDR2 as FYNNEI. The CDR3 here is CASSSSNTGELFF. CDR3 DNA: TGTGCCAGCAGTTCCAGTAACACCGGGGAGCTGTTTTTT.

This clone has a single count. V and J are TRBV7-8 and TRBJ2-7; TRBD2 is a possible D gene (5 bases). Deletions cut 4 bases from V and 6 bases from J, with 13 bases between. From germline, CDR1 is SGHVS and CDR2 FQNEAQ. This CDR3 is 13 amino acids long. CDR3 DNA: TGTGCCAGCAGCTCCCCCGAGGGTTCCGAGCAGTACTTC. Protein sequence: CASSSPEGSEQYF.

This chain links TRBV6-5 with TRBJ2-4; the D gene is possibly TRBD1 (6 bases). Trimming pared 8 bases from V and 7 bases from J, leaving 18 bases between. CDR3 size: 14 residues. The V gene's germline CDR1 is MNHEY and CDR2 SVGAGI. The CDR3 protein is CASAKTGDWNIQYF. The CDR3 region has the DNA TGTGCCAGCGCTAAGACAGGAGATTGGAACATTCAGTACTTC.

The rearrangement joins TRBV6-5 to TRBJ2-6; D is unclear. CDR1 is MNHEY, CDR2 SVGAGI, per germline. Trimming removed 0 bases at V and 1 base at J, with 4 bases between. CDR3 length: 15 residues. The CDR3: CASSYSQSGANVLTF. CDR3 sequence (DNA): TGTGCCAGCAGTTACTCCCAATCTGGGGCCAACGTCCTGACTTTC.

This clone has more than one count but fewer than ten. This chain links TRBV24-1 with TRBJ2-2; D is perhaps TRBD1 (5 bases). CDR1 and CDR2 from the germline V gene are KGHDR and SFDVKD. With 7 bases removed from V and 4 bases from J, the gap between germline ends came to 12 bases. The CDR3 runs to 14 residues. The CDR3 spells CATSMTASTGELFF. CDR3 coding DNA: TGTGCCACCAGCATGACAGCAAGCACCGGGGAGCTGTTTTTT.

V gene TRBV7-3 combines with J gene TRBJ2-1; no reliable D call. With 0 bases removed from V and 5 bases from J, the gap between germline ends came to 5 bases. The V gene's germline CDR1 is SGHTA and CDR2 FQGTGA. This CDR3 is 13 amino acids long. CDR3 sequence: CASSLTSDNEQFF. The CDR3, as DNA: TGTGCCAGCAGCTTAACGTCGGACAATGAGCAGTTCTTC.

CDR3 in amino acids: CASRGEGTEAFF. In nucleotides, the CDR3 is TGCGCCAGCAGGGGGGAGGGCACTGAAGCTTTCTTT. The rearrangement uses TRBV10-2 and TRBJ1-1; tentative D call: TRBD1 (5 bases). The CDR3 has 12 amino acids. Trimming stripped 6 bases from V and 4 bases from J, with 9 bases between. CDR1 WSHSY and CDR2 SAAADI come from the germline V gene.

This chain joins TRBV28 and TRBJ1-1, with 12 bases aligning to TRBD1. Trimming took 3 bases from V and 5 from J; bases not matched to a gene: 7. Germline V CDR1 and CDR2: MDHEN, SYDVKM. The CDR3 is 16 amino acids. The CDR3 nucleotides read TGTGCCAGCAGTTTCGGGACAGGGGGCAAGTGGACTGAAGCTTTCTTT. Protein sequence: CASSFGTGGKWTEAFF.

V is TRBV5-1 and J is TRBJ2-3, with D maybe TRBD2 (7 bases). CDR1 is SGHRS, CDR2 YFSETQ, per germline. The V end lost 4 bases, the J end lost 1 base, and 19 bases lay between the germline ends. The CDR3 length is 17 residues. The CDR3 loop is CASSNQGGGPGTDTQYF. The CDR3 DNA sequence: TGCGCCAGCAGCAACCAAGGGGGGGGTCCAGGCACAGATACGCAGTATTTT.

This chain's CDR3 is CASSDPGALGNEQFF. In nucleotides, the CDR3 is TGTGCCAGCAGTGACCCAGGGGCCTTAGGGAATGAGCAGTTCTTC. The V and J genes are TRBV6-4 and TRBJ2-1; TRBD1 is a possible D gene (6 bases). The V gene lost 2 bases and the J gene lost 7 bases, with 15 bases spanning the gap. Germline values: CDR1 MRHNA, CDR2 SNTAGT. This CDR3 is built from 15 residues.

On this clone itself: This sample also contains other DNA sequences that code for the same CDR3. This chain connects TRBV28 to TRBJ1-2, with a tentative D call TRBD1 (6 bases). CDR3 length: 14 residues. V lost 2 bases, J lost 5 bases, and 12 bases lay in between. The V gene's germline CDR1 is MDHEN and CDR2 SYDVKM. The CDR3 DNA sequence: TGTGCCAGCAGTTTAGGGGCAGGGGATTATGGCTACACCTTC. Amino acids: CASSLGAGDYGYTF.

The CDR3 DNA reads TGCGCCAGCAGCCAGGCCCTAGCGGCCTACAATGAGCAGTTCTTC. Protein: CASSQALAAYNEQFF. The chain carries TRBV4-1 and TRBJ2-1; TRBD2 aligns across 7 bases. CDR1 and CDR2 from the germline V gene are MGHRA and YSYEKL. This CDR3 comprises 15 residues. After removal of 3 bases from V and 2 bases from J, the junction contained 4 bases not matched to a gene.

The chain uses TRBV5-8 and TRBJ1-1, with TRBD1 matching 9 bases. After removal of 3 bases from V and 11 bases from J, the junction contained 17 bases not matched to a gene. The CDR3 runs to 16 residues. Germline V gene lookup returns CDR1 SGHTS and CDR2 YDEGEE. CDR3 sequence (DNA): TGTGCCAGCAGCTACAATTCCGGGACAGGGATCGGTGTGGCTTTCTTT. Translation: CASSYNSGTGIGVAFF.

The genes are TRBV7-9 and TRBJ1-6; maybe TRBD1 (5 bases). This CDR3 has 11 residues. Germline V gives CDR1 SEHNR, CDR2 FQNEAQ (reference sequence). V was shortened by 5 bases and J by 13 bases, with 9 bases between the two germline ends. DNA for the CDR3: TGTGCCAGCAGCCGGGACTGGCCCCTCCACTTT. This translates into CASSRDWPLHF.

The chain links TRBV10-2 to TRBJ2-7; D may be TRBD2 (5 bases). The CDR3 spans 12 residues. Germline V gene data show CDR1 as WSHSY and CDR2 as SAAADI. The germline V and J ends were trimmed by 7 bases and 7 bases, with 14 bases remaining between them. The CDR3 bases are TGCGCCAGCACCCAGATTCCGGGAGAGCAGTACTTC. Translated, it gives CASTQIPGEQYF.

The chain uses TRBV4-2 and TRBJ1-1; D gene unclear. V lost 0 bases and J lost 1, with 9 bases in between. The CDR3 runs to 15 residues. Germline lookup yields CDR1 LGHNA and CDR2 YNFKEQ. CDR3 bases: TGTGCCAGCAGCCAAGAATGGCGGAGGAACACTGAAGCTTTCTTT. Amino acid sequence: CASSQEWRRNTEAFF.

This chain joins TRBV7-2 and TRBJ1-5; 8 nucleotides align to TRBD1. Germline V CDR1 and CDR2: SGHTA, FQGNSA. V lost 3 bases, J lost 1 base, and 8 bases stayed unmatched. This CDR3 spans 17 amino acids. CDR3 residues: CASSFTGGSGSNQPQHF. The CDR3 nucleotides are TGTGCCAGCAGCTTTACAGGGGGTAGCGGGAGCAATCAGCCCCAGCATTTT.

This clone was seen a handful of times. The chain is built from TRBV2 and TRBJ2-1; 11 positions agree with TRBD2. Trimming removed 6 bases from V and 6 bases from J; junction bases left unmatched: 7. Germline V gives CDR1 SNHLY, CDR2 FYNNEI. The CDR3 runs to 15 residues. DNA of the CDR3: TGTGCCAGCAGCGCTAGCGGGGGGACTGCCAATGAGCAGTTCTTC. This translates into CASSASGGTANEQFF.